This T cell receptor beta chain comes out of a study of CD8 T cells in acute hepatitis C reinfection (dated by TCRdb to the early 2020s). Background on the whole study: Both during acute infection and after viral clearance, the study profiled the TCRbeta repertoire of CD8+ T cells that were specific for the HCV NS3-1073 epitope. A few spontaneous resolvers contributed paired acute and follow-up samples. What the research found in general, with its limitations: NS3-1073 specific cells were too rare to sort in chronically infected subjects, so no follow-up repertoires exist for those subjects. It was rare for CDR3 sequences to be shared with other epitopes, and exact matching may have been limited by differing sequencing approaches. Regardless of outcome, fewer than 15 public clonotypes were found, and one public clonotype used V04-02/J02-02. All groups preferentially used the TRBV04 and TRBV06 gene families, and overrepresentation in the naive pool did not explain this preferential usage. NS3-1073 specific repertoires were highly diverse, with no significant diversity differences between acute resolver, follow-up resolver and acute chronic samples. Because bulk sequencing covered only the TCRbeta chain, the alphabeta pairing of the public clonotypes could not be determined.

Genomic DNA was extracted from FACS-sorted cells, and TCRbeta chain sequencing was performed through the commercial immunoSEQ service. For the original study's pipeline: The repertoire data were analyzed using ImmunoSEQ Analyzer software v3.0 and R v3.5.1. Sequences containing stop codons or out-of-frame rearrangements were removed, so only productive rearrangements were analyzed. Simpson diversity, Shannon entropy, CDR3 length and nucleotide addition metrics were supplied by the sequencing provider. Clonotypes were categorized by frequency as dominant, sub-dominant, low or lowest abundance, and clonotypes below 0.1% were excluded from most analyses. A CDR3 amino acid clonotype was called public when found in at least two subjects at a cumulative frequency of at least 0.5%. TCRdb provides this immuneACCESS table in a form limited to in-frame rearrangements. Some clones are lacking; in checked studies, under half of them reflect an unresolved V gene, and why the rest are absent is not known. V, J and clone size are those of that table, while D and trimming were read from the DNA. Here the sample has tens of thousands of clones; 80% to 90% occur a single time. Jointly, the top ten make up approximately 9.9% of the sample.

This clone was seen a single time. Its binding antigen is unknown. One base away there is no much larger clone; base qualities are not given. The intended sense of this specimen's time point label: naive CD8 control sorted from an acute-time-point sample. Enrolled in the Montreal Hepatitis C Cohort (HEPCO) in Canada, the donors were people who inject drugs, and these donors were followed every 3 months. A positive HCV RNA or antibody test that followed a negative test within the previous 24 weeks was the definition used for acute primary HCV infection. Cells were surface stained with CD3, CD8 and CD45RO antibodies, and an aqua fixable dye was used to exclude dead cells. Among the cohort members were 8 spontaneous resolvers, with spontaneous resolution defined as HCV RNA clearance within 24 weeks. From thawed, previously cryostored peripheral blood mononuclear cells, CD8+ T cells were purified through negative selection performed by means of the MACS CD8+ T cell Isolation Kit. Sorting of the cells was done on a BD FACSAria II cell sorter.

Deletion took 4 bases off V and 2 bases off J, with a span of 4 bases between the germline ends. From a lookup of the germline V gene (reference sequence), CDR1 and CDR2 are MNHEY and SMNVEV. The CDR3 sequence holds 12 residues, the cysteine and phenylalanine included. Of all the DNA, just the CDR3 is kept, 36 bases in frame from base 1. The receptor was isolated from a woman in her late teens or twenties who spontaneously cleared hepatitis C infection. In this chain, TRBV27 is recombined with TRBJ2-3, with no reliable assignment of the D segment. The specimen sequenced was naive CD8+ T cells from PBMCs. In the paper's terms, the cell subset or site label means: sorted total naive CD45RO-negative CD8+ T cells. The DNA sequence follows: TGTGCCAGCAGTTCGCCCACAGATACGCAGTATTTT. Its amino acids are CASSSPTDTQYF.